This TCR beta chain was profiled in a study of OX40 agonist ivuxolimab in advanced cancers. Libraries were prepared by immunoSEQ multiplex PCR; TCRdb keeps only in-frame clonotypes and omits some of them. Of tens of thousands of clones in the sample, around 83% were seen once. V lost 5 bases and J 4 bases, leaving 17 bases between the germline ends. The CDR3 has 15 amino acids. Per germline, CDR1 SNHLY and CDR2 FYNNEI. The genes are TRBV2 and TRBJ1-2; D is ambiguous. The receptor's source is an adult with an advanced solid tumor such as melanoma, head and neck, liver or kidney cancer. Sequences were derived from CD4+ or CD8+ T cells sorted from blood, sampled in a trial of the OX40 agonist ivuxolimab. DNA of the CDR3: TGTGCCAGCAGTTGGTACAGCCCACATACCTATGGCTACACCTTC. Encoded protein: CASSWYSPHTYGYTF.